A selection of T cell receptor beta chains follows, all from one sample in a study of blood T cell repertoires in COVID-19. Only in-frame clones appear in the TCRdb table, and some are missing; sequencing was by immunoSEQ multiplex PCR. The table lists around 130,000 clones, about 86% of them singletons. Sequencing was done on a sample of PBMCs or T cells enriched from blood (not recorded which). These receptor sequences come from a man aged 40-50 years with acute COVID-19. The CDR3 runs from the conserved cysteine through the conserved F or W. Each record gives: J gene, clone size, V gene, D gene, CDR3 DNA, CDR3 protein. The D gene is left open where the match is weak. Size is omitted from some rows. Given values are once, few, many or a class for expanded clones.

>TRBJ1-6|-|TRBV5-6|-
TGTGCCAGCAGCTTGGGCAGGGAGGGTTCACCCCTCCACTTT
CASSLGREGSPLHF
>TRBJ2-7|-|TRBV6-5|-
TGTGCCAGCAGTTACTCGAGGACAGCTGGCGAGCAGTACTTC
CASSYSRTAGEQYF
>TRBJ1-4|-|TRBV5-6|-
TGTGCCAGCAGCTTGGTGGAGGTTCCAGAAAAACTGTTTTTT
CASSLVEVPEKLFF
>TRBJ2-7|-|TRBV7-8|TRBD1
TGTGCCAGCAGCACGGGACAGGGATCGGGAGAGCAGTACTTC
CASSTGQGSGEQYF
>TRBJ2-4|-|TRBV2|-
TGTGCCAGCAGTAATCTAAACATTCAGTACTTC
CASSNLNIQYF
>TRBJ2-5|-|TRBV19|TRBD2
TGTGCCAGTATCGGGACGGGGGGACCAGAGACCCAGTACTTC
CASIGTGGPETQYF
>TRBJ2-1|-|TRBV9|-
TGTGCCAGCAGCGTAGGGCTGGGCAGCTCCTACAATGAGCAGTTCTTC
CASSVGLGSSYNEQFF
>TRBJ2-1|-|TRBV3-1/TRBV3-2|-
TGTGCCAGCAGCCAAACGGCGGGGGCGGAGTACAATGAGCAGTTCTTC
CASSQTAGAEYNEQFF
>TRBJ1-2|-|TRBV24-1|TRBD1
TGTGCCACCAGGCCACAGGGGGAGGTCGGCTACACCTTC
CATRPQGEVGYTF
>TRBJ2-4|-|TRBV19|-
TGTGCCAGTGCCAGGGATCTAGCCAAAAACATTCAGTACTTC
CASARDLAKNIQYF
>TRBJ2-3|-|TRBV5-5|TRBD2
TGTGCCAGCAGCTTGACAGCGGGGGGCGGGAAAGATACGCAGTATTTT
CASSLTAGGGKDTQYF
>TRBJ2-1|-|TRBV10-3|-
TGTGCCATCAGTGAGGAAGAGGGTTTGGGGAAAAATCGTGAGCAGTTCTTC
CAISEEEGLGKNREQFF
>TRBJ1-5|-|TRBV28|TRBD1
TGTGCCAGCAGTTTGGCAGGGGGCGCGAATCAGCCCCAGCATTTT
CASSLAGGANQPQHF
>TRBJ1-3|medium-sized|TRBV6-5|-
TGTGCCAGCAGTTACACGGGTCCCTCTGGAAACACCATATATTTT
CASSYTGPSGNTIYF
>TRBJ2-1|-|TRBV7-3|TRBD1
TGTGCCAGCAGCCTGGGACAGGGTTCCTACAATGAGCAGTTCTTC
CASSLGQGSYNEQFF
>TRBJ2-1|-|TRBV29-1|-
TGCAGCGTTGTAGCGGCCCACCGTGTTGTCGATGAGCAGTTCTTC
CSVVAAHRVVDEQFF
>TRBJ1-6|-|TRBV25-1|-
TGTGCCAGCAGTGATTCGGCCGGGGGGGAGCGGGGTAATTCACCCCTCCACTTT
CASSDSAGGERGNSPLHF
>TRBJ1-2|-|TRBV2|-
TGTGCCAGCAGTGAGAAGGCGGCTTACTATGGCTACACCTTC
CASSEKAAYYGYTF
>TRBJ1-1|-|TRBV18|TRBD1
TGTGCCAGCTCACCAAAGACAGGGGTGGACACTGAAGCTTTCTTT
CASSPKTGVDTEAFF
>TRBJ2-1|-|TRBV3-1/TRBV3-2|-
TGTGCCAGCAGCTCCGGGCGGGGAGACGAGCAGTTCTTC
CASSSGRGDEQFF
>TRBJ2-3|-|TRBV5-1|TRBD1
TGCGCCAGCAGCGCCTCGGGACAGGGGGCAGATACGCAGTATTTT
CASSASGQGADTQYF
>TRBJ2-1|once|TRBV2|TRBD2
TGTGCCAGCAGTGAGCAGGGGTTAGCGGGAGGGATATACAATGAGCAGTTCTTC
CASSEQGLAGGIYNEQFF
>TRBJ2-7|-|TRBV3-1/TRBV3-2|-
TGTGCCAGCAGCCAAGATGTTTACAGGTCCTACGAGCAGTACTTC
CASSQDVYRSYEQYF
>TRBJ1-2|-|TRBV27|TRBD1
TGTGCCAGCAGTCTAACCGGGACAGGGAATGGCTACACCTTC
CASSLTGTGNGYTF
>TRBJ2-7|-|TRBV7-9|-
TGTGCCAGCAGCCTTGACGGCCCAGGCATGCACTTC
CASSLDGPGMHF
>TRBJ2-3|-|TRBV19|-
TGTGCCAGTAGTATAACGCCCCGGGGAGATACGCAGTATTTT
CASSITPRGDTQYF
>TRBJ1-5|-|TRBV19|-
TGTGCCAGTAGGGGAAGGGGGGGATATCAGCCCCAGCATTTT
CASRGRGGYQPQHF
>TRBJ2-4|-|TRBV11-3|-
TGTGCCAGCTCACAGGGCCCGGGAAACATTCAGTACTTC
CASSQGPGNIQYF
>TRBJ2-5|-|TRBV7-2|TRBD2
TGTGCCAGCAGCCTCGGGACTAGCGGGGGCCGAGGGGAGACCCAGTACTTC
CASSLGTSGGRGETQYF
>TRBJ2-4|-|TRBV7-9|-
TGTGCCAGCAGCTTAGTCGGCAAAAACATTCAGTACTTC
CASSLVGKNIQYF
>TRBJ1-6|-|TRBV20-1|-
TGCAGTGCTAGTGTTGGTGGGACTGCCTCGGAATCACCCCTCCACTTT
CSASVGGTASESPLHF
>TRBJ2-1|-|TRBV7-9|TRBD1
TGTGCCAGCAGCTATAAGGGGACAGGGACGAATGAGCAGTTCTTC
CASSYKGTGTNEQFF